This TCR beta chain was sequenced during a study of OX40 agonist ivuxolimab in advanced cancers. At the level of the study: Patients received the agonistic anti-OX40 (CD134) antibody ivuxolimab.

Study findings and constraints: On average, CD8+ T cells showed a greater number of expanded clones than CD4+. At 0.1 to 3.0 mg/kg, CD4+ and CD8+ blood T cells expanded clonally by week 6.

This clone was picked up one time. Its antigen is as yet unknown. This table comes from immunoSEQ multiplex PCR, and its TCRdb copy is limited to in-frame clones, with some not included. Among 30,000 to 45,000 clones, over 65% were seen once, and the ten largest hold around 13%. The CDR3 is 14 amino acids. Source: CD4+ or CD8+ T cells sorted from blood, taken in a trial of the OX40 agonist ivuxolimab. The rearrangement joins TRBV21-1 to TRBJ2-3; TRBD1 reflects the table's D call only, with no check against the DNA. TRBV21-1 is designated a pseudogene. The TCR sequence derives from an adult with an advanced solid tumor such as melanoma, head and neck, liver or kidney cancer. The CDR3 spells CASSKAQGRDTQYF. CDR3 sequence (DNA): TGTGCCAGCAGCAAAGCACAGGGCCGGGATACGCAGTATTTT.